This T cell receptor (beta chain) stems from a study of T-cell memory formation after mild COVID-19. Study context: In these data, TCR clusters were largely donor specific.

Broader study findings: Clones shrinking between day 15 and 85 showed a balanced CD4/CD8 split, and those that grew later tilted toward CD4+.

5'RACE primed at constant segments yielded TCR alpha and TCR beta cDNA libraries bearing sample barcodes and UMIs. From the 5' RACE reads, TCRdb called clonotypes with MiXCR, one entry per CDR3 protein. The sample has about 440,000 distinct CDR3 sequences; around 19% are singletons. This CDR3 contains 16 residues. This clonotype was detected a few times. Its antigen remains unknown. The sequence was collected from an adult woman who had mild COVID-19 (a few samples of this study predate the infection). Cell type and time point are not known. Material for sequencing was PBMCs or a T cell subset sorted from them (not recorded which). The chain couples TRBV21-1 to TRBJ1-2; TRBD1 is the table's D call, not checked against the DNA. TRBV21-1 is given as a pseudogene. CDR3 amino acids: CASSKVWQGADYGYTF. In DNA form, the CDR3 reads TGTGCCAGCAGCAAAGTATGGCAGGGGGCAGACTATGGCTACACCTTC.